Listed below are T cell receptor beta chains from one sample, sequenced in a study of blood T cell repertoires in COVID-19. Clones were read by immunoSEQ multiplex PCR, and TCRdb kept only the in-frame ones, dropping some. In the table there are a few hundred thousand clones, approximately 91% of which are singletons. Specimen: peripheral blood. These receptors were collected from a man aged 18 to 30 with active or convalescent COVID-19. Both conserved end residues are part of each CDR3. The D gene is left open where the match is weak. Clone size is given for some rows only: seen once, a few or many times, or a class if the clone is expanded.

CDR3 DNA: TGTGCCAGCAGCTTAGATTGGCTCTCTGGAAACACCATATATTTT
CDR3 protein: CASSLDWLSGNTIYF
V gene: TRBV11-2
J gene: TRBJ1-3
D gene: -
clone size: -

CDR3 DNA: TGTGCCAGCAGCAAAGGGGCTAGCGGGGGGGCTGAGCAAGAGACCCAGTACTTC
CDR3 protein: CASSKGASGGAEQETQYF
V gene: TRBV3-1/TRBV3-2
J gene: TRBJ2-5
D gene: TRBD2
clone size: -

CDR3 DNA: TGTGCCAGTAAGGAGGGCTATTTATACAATGAGCAGTTCTTC
CDR3 protein: CASKEGYLYNEQFF
V gene: TRBV19
J gene: TRBJ2-1
D gene: -
clone size: -

CDR3 DNA: TGTGCCAGCAGTTACTCTGGACAACTCAGCCTACGCACAGATACGCAGTATTTT
CDR3 protein: CASSYSGQLSLRTDTQYF
V gene: TRBV6-2/TRBV6-3
J gene: TRBJ2-3
D gene: -
clone size: -

CDR3 DNA: TGCGCCAGCAGCCAGAGGACAGGGGCGTACTACAATGAGCAGTTCTTC
CDR3 protein: CASSQRTGAYYNEQFF
V gene: TRBV4-3
J gene: TRBJ2-1
D gene: TRBD1
clone size: -

CDR3 DNA: TGTGCCAGCAGCGTAGGGGCCCCCGGCTACGAGCAGTACTTC
CDR3 protein: CASSVGAPGYEQYF
V gene: TRBV9
J gene: TRBJ2-7
D gene: -
clone size: once

CDR3 DNA: TGTGCCAGCAGTGGCGTAGCATACTCTGGAAACACCATATATTTT
CDR3 protein: CASSGVAYSGNTIYF
V gene: TRBV2
J gene: TRBJ1-3
D gene: -
clone size: -

CDR3 DNA: TGTGCCAGCAGCGTATGGGCAGGGGCCGGCACCGGGGAGCTGTTTTTT
CDR3 protein: CASSVWAGAGTGELFF
V gene: TRBV9
J gene: TRBJ2-2
D gene: -
clone size: -

CDR3 DNA: TGTGCCAGCAGCCTTGGAAGGGACTCCTACCGGGCTTTCTTT
CDR3 protein: CASSLGRDSYRAFF
V gene: TRBV5-6
J gene: TRBJ1-1
D gene: -
clone size: -

CDR3 DNA: TGTGCCAGCAGTTTACCGGGGAACAATCAGCCCCAGCATTTT
CDR3 protein: CASSLPGNNQPQHF
V gene: TRBV27
J gene: TRBJ1-5
D gene: -
clone size: -

CDR3 DNA: TGTGCCAGTAGTGTCGGAGCGAGGGTCAATCAGCCCCAGCATTTT
CDR3 protein: CASSVGARVNQPQHF
V gene: TRBV19
J gene: TRBJ1-5
D gene: -
clone size: few

CDR3 DNA: TGCGCCAGCAGCTTGTACAGCGGGACGACTGAAGCTTTCTTT
CDR3 protein: CASSLYSGTTEAFF
V gene: TRBV5-1
J gene: TRBJ1-1
D gene: -
clone size: once

CDR3 DNA: TGTGCCAGTACCTCGGGGAGGGTTAGCACAGATACGCAGTATTTT
CDR3 protein: CASTSGRVSTDTQYF
V gene: TRBV19
J gene: TRBJ2-3
D gene: TRBD2
clone size: -

CDR3 DNA: TGTGCCAGCAGCTTAGTACTAGCGCCGGACAATGAGCAGTTCTTC
CDR3 protein: CASSLVLAPDNEQFF
V gene: TRBV7-2
J gene: TRBJ2-1
D gene: TRBD2
clone size: -

CDR3 DNA: TGCGCCAGCAGTGCACTAGCGGGGGGTACCACAGATACGCAGTATTTT
CDR3 protein: CASSALAGGTTDTQYF
V gene: TRBV10-1
J gene: TRBJ2-3
D gene: TRBD2
clone size: once

CDR3 DNA: TGTGCCAGCAGCTCCCCACCCGGGACTAGCGGGGGAAGCCATGAGCAGTTCTTC
CDR3 protein: CASSSPPGTSGGSHEQFF
V gene: TRBV7-9
J gene: TRBJ2-1
D gene: TRBD2
clone size: -

CDR3 DNA: TGTGCCAGCAGCTTGGACAGGGAGACTGAAGCTTTCTTT
CDR3 protein: CASSLDRETEAFF
V gene: TRBV5-8
J gene: TRBJ1-1
D gene: -
clone size: -

CDR3 DNA: TGTGCCAGCAGCGCGGGACAGGGGACTAATGAAAAACTGTTTTTT
CDR3 protein: CASSAGQGTNEKLFF
V gene: TRBV9
J gene: TRBJ1-4
D gene: TRBD1
clone size: -

CDR3 DNA: TGTGCCAGCAGCAAGGGGGCACTAGTTCCCTCGACAGATACGCAGTATTTT
CDR3 protein: CASSKGALVPSTDTQYF
V gene: TRBV7-6
J gene: TRBJ2-3
D gene: TRBD1
clone size: -

CDR3 DNA: TGTGCTAGTGGTTTTACCGATGCCGTGGGTTACTGGAGCTCCTACAATGAGCAGTTCTTC
CDR3 protein: CASGFTDAVGYWSSYNEQFF
V gene: TRBV12-5
J gene: TRBJ2-1
D gene: -
clone size: few

CDR3 DNA: TGCAGTGCTAGTCACAGCGGGGGGTCCACAGATACGCAGTATTTT
CDR3 protein: CSASHSGGSTDTQYF
V gene: TRBV20-1
J gene: TRBJ2-3
D gene: TRBD2
clone size: -

CDR3 DNA: TGTGCCAGTAGTATGGACAGTTGGAATTCACCCCTCCACTTT
CDR3 protein: CASSMDSWNSPLHF
V gene: TRBV19
J gene: TRBJ1-6
D gene: -
clone size: -

CDR3 DNA: TGTGCCAGCAGTTTCACCAGGCCGAACACTGAAGCTTTCTTT
CDR3 protein: CASSFTRPNTEAFF
V gene: TRBV6-2/TRBV6-3
J gene: TRBJ1-1
D gene: -
clone size: -

CDR3 DNA: TGTGCCATCAGCCCGGGACAGGAGTCCTATGGCTACACCTTC
CDR3 protein: CAISPGQESYGYTF
V gene: TRBV10-3
J gene: TRBJ1-2
D gene: TRBD1
clone size: -

CDR3 DNA: TGTGCCAGCAGCCTAGGGACACCCCGCAGGAACACTGAAGCTTTCTTT
CDR3 protein: CASSLGTPRRNTEAFF
V gene: TRBV7-6
J gene: TRBJ1-1
D gene: -
clone size: -

CDR3 DNA: TGTGCCAGCAGCTTAAGCGGGGGGGGTCCCGGGGAGCTGTTTTTT
CDR3 protein: CASSLSGGGPGELFF
V gene: TRBV7-8
J gene: TRBJ2-2
D gene: TRBD2
clone size: -

CDR3 DNA: TGTGCCAGCAGCATTACTAGCGGGGGTATGTACGAGCAGTACTTC
CDR3 protein: CASSITSGGMYEQYF
V gene: TRBV27
J gene: TRBJ2-7
D gene: TRBD2
clone size: -

CDR3 DNA: TGTGCCAGCAGTTGGACAGTTAATGAAAAACTGTTTTTT
CDR3 protein: CASSWTVNEKLFF
V gene: TRBV12-3/TRBV12-4
J gene: TRBJ1-4
D gene: -
clone size: -

CDR3 DNA: TGTGCCAGCAGCCCTCGGGGACACATGTACCAAGAGACCCAGTACTTC
CDR3 protein: CASSPRGHMYQETQYF
V gene: TRBV25-1
J gene: TRBJ2-5
D gene: -
clone size: -

CDR3 DNA: TGTGCCAGTAGTTTGGGGGACTCTTTTGATGAGCAGTTCTTC
CDR3 protein: CASSLGDSFDEQFF
V gene: TRBV19
J gene: TRBJ2-1
D gene: -
clone size: once

CDR3 DNA: TGTGCTAGTGGTAGCCCGACAGGGGGCGAAAGCTATGGCTACACCTTC
CDR3 protein: CASGSPTGGESYGYTF
V gene: TRBV12-5
J gene: TRBJ1-2
D gene: TRBD1
clone size: -

CDR3 DNA: TGTGCCAGCAGCCATCTCATGGGGGGGGACTTCACAGATACGCAGTATTTT
CDR3 protein: CASSHLMGGDFTDTQYF
V gene: TRBV7-9
J gene: TRBJ2-3
D gene: TRBD2
clone size: -

CDR3 DNA: TGTGCCAGCAGTGAAAGGGGGCCCAACTATGGCTACACCTTC
CDR3 protein: CASSERGPNYGYTF
V gene: TRBV2
J gene: TRBJ1-2
D gene: TRBD1
clone size: -

CDR3 DNA: TGCGCCAGCAGTGAGTCGGGCGGGAACTATGGCTACACCTTC
CDR3 protein: CASSESGGNYGYTF
V gene: TRBV5-1
J gene: TRBJ1-2
D gene: -
clone size: -

CDR3 DNA: TGTGCCAGTATCAGCGGGGGGACAACAGATACGCAGTATTTT
CDR3 protein: CASISGGTTDTQYF
V gene: TRBV5-6
J gene: TRBJ2-3
D gene: TRBD2
clone size: -

CDR3 DNA: TGTGCTAGTGGTACTGGACAGGCGAACACCGGGGAGCTGTTTTTT
CDR3 protein: CASGTGQANTGELFF
V gene: TRBV12-5
J gene: TRBJ2-2
D gene: TRBD1
clone size: -

CDR3 DNA: TGTGCCAGCAGCCCAACGACAGGGAACTATGGCTACACCTTC
CDR3 protein: CASSPTTGNYGYTF
V gene: TRBV5-6
J gene: TRBJ1-2
D gene: TRBD1
clone size: -

CDR3 DNA: TGTGCCAGCAGCCGGGGACTGTCTAGGACAGATACGCAGTATTTT
CDR3 protein: CASSRGLSRTDTQYF
V gene: TRBV7-7
J gene: TRBJ2-3
D gene: -
clone size: -

CDR3 DNA: TGTGCCAGCAGCCAAGATCTGTGGACAGGACCTAATGAAAAACTGTTTTTT
CDR3 protein: CASSQDLWTGPNEKLFF
V gene: TRBV3-1/TRBV3-2
J gene: TRBJ1-4
D gene: TRBD1
clone size: -

CDR3 DNA: TGTGCCAGCAGCCAAGATGTAGCGGGGGGCTCTAGCACAGATACGCAGTATTTT
CDR3 protein: CASSQDVAGGSSTDTQYF
V gene: TRBV4-2
J gene: TRBJ2-3
D gene: TRBD2
clone size: -

CDR3 DNA: TGTGCCAGCAGCTTAGATCTCGGGGGTAGGACAGATACGCAGTATTTT
CDR3 protein: CASSLDLGGRTDTQYF
V gene: TRBV11-2
J gene: TRBJ2-3
D gene: -
clone size: -

CDR3 DNA: TGTGCCACCAGCAGAGATCGGGGTACTGGAAACACCATATATTTT
CDR3 protein: CATSRDRGTGNTIYF
V gene: TRBV15
J gene: TRBJ1-3
D gene: -
clone size: -

CDR3 DNA: TGCGCCAGCAGCCCTCCGGCGGGACAGTACTATGGCTACACCTTC
CDR3 protein: CASSPPAGQYYGYTF
V gene: TRBV4-1
J gene: TRBJ1-2
D gene: TRBD1
clone size: -

CDR3 DNA: TGTGCCAGCAGCGTAGCAGGGTTTGGCGAGCAGTACTTC
CDR3 protein: CASSVAGFGEQYF
V gene: TRBV9
J gene: TRBJ2-7
D gene: -
clone size: few

CDR3 DNA: TGTGCCAGCAGCCCGGGTTCAGATAACACTGAAGCTTTCTTT
CDR3 protein: CASSPGSDNTEAFF
V gene: TRBV5-6
J gene: TRBJ1-1
D gene: -
clone size: -

CDR3 DNA: TGTGCCAGCAGCCAAGAACAGGCTAACTACGAGCAGTACTTC
CDR3 protein: CASSQEQANYEQYF
V gene: TRBV4-2
J gene: TRBJ2-7
D gene: -
clone size: -

CDR3 DNA: TGTGCCAGCAGCTTTCTGGTTGGGACAGGGACTTTCGAGCAGTACTTC
CDR3 protein: CASSFLVGTGTFEQYF
V gene: TRBV7-9
J gene: TRBJ2-7
D gene: TRBD1
clone size: -

CDR3 DNA: TGCGCCAGCAGCTTGTTGGTTGCAGGGAACACCGGGGAGCTGTTTTTT
CDR3 protein: CASSLLVAGNTGELFF
V gene: TRBV5-1
J gene: TRBJ2-2
D gene: -
clone size: -

CDR3 DNA: TGTGCCAGCAGATACGGGACAGATGGCTACACCTTC
CDR3 protein: CASRYGTDGYTF
V gene: TRBV28
J gene: TRBJ1-2
D gene: TRBD1
clone size: -

CDR3 DNA: TGTGCCAGTAGTATCGGATCGGGAGGGGCCAACGTCCTGACTTTC
CDR3 protein: CASSIGSGGANVLTF
V gene: TRBV19
J gene: TRBJ2-6
D gene: -
clone size: -

CDR3 DNA: TGTGCCATCAGTGAGTCTGGGGCTGGGCAGCCCCAGCATTTT
CDR3 protein: CAISESGAGQPQHF
V gene: TRBV10-3
J gene: TRBJ1-5
D gene: -
clone size: -

CDR3 DNA: TGCGCCAGCAGCTTACCCGGGACAGGGAAGACCTACGAGCAGTACTTC
CDR3 protein: CASSLPGTGKTYEQYF
V gene: TRBV5-1
J gene: TRBJ2-7
D gene: TRBD1
clone size: -